This TCR beta chain was captured by sequencing in a study of CD8 T cells in ankylosing spondylitis. The study, taken as a whole, reports: Reports say disease-linked clones showed up significantly more in matched ankylosing spondylitis synovial fluid. Made up of fewer than ten highly homologous variants, a TCR beta motif appeared characteristic of ankylosing spondylitis blood.

The CDR3 covers 13 residues. The germline gives CDR1 SSHAT, CDR2 FNYEAQ (reference sequence). With regard to this clonotype: The antigen is not known. The germline gene is not matched at one end of the junction; a read error may be the cause.

TCRdb re-called the 5' RACE reads through MiXCR, storing one row per CDR3 protein. This repertoire shows 390,000 or so distinct CDR3 sequences, 20% to 25% found once; its top ten account for approximately 15%. Sample: blood, either unsorted or a sorted T cell fraction (not recorded which). The chain is built from TRBV7-7 and TRBJ2-1, with TRBD1 matching over 7 bases. This TCR came from a male donor with ankylosing spondylitis. Written as DNA, the CDR3 is TGTGCTAGCAGCTCAGAGGGGGCGGCTGAGCAGTTCTTC. Translating gives CASSSEGAAEQFF.